Sequencing of this TCR beta chain was carried out in a study of T cell changes during pregnancy in multiple sclerosis. Generated by immunoSEQ multiplex PCR, the TCRdb table keeps only in-frame clones and is missing some. The repertoire holds about 85,000 clones, with 90% to 95% as singletons. V trimming: 1 base; J trimming: 6 bases; junction bases outside the gene matches: 3. This CDR3 spans 14 amino acids. Germline lookup yields CDR1 MNHEY and CDR2 SVGAGI. The chain employs TRBV6-5 and TRBJ1-2; 9 positions agree with TRBD1. This specimen consisted of peripheral blood, obtained in the first trimester of pregnancy. The receptor comes from a female donor with multiple sclerosis, enrolled in a pregnancy study. The CDR3 reads CASSYWDRADGYTF. For the CDR3, the DNA is TGTGCCAGCAGTTACTGGGACAGGGCGGATGGCTACACCTTC.